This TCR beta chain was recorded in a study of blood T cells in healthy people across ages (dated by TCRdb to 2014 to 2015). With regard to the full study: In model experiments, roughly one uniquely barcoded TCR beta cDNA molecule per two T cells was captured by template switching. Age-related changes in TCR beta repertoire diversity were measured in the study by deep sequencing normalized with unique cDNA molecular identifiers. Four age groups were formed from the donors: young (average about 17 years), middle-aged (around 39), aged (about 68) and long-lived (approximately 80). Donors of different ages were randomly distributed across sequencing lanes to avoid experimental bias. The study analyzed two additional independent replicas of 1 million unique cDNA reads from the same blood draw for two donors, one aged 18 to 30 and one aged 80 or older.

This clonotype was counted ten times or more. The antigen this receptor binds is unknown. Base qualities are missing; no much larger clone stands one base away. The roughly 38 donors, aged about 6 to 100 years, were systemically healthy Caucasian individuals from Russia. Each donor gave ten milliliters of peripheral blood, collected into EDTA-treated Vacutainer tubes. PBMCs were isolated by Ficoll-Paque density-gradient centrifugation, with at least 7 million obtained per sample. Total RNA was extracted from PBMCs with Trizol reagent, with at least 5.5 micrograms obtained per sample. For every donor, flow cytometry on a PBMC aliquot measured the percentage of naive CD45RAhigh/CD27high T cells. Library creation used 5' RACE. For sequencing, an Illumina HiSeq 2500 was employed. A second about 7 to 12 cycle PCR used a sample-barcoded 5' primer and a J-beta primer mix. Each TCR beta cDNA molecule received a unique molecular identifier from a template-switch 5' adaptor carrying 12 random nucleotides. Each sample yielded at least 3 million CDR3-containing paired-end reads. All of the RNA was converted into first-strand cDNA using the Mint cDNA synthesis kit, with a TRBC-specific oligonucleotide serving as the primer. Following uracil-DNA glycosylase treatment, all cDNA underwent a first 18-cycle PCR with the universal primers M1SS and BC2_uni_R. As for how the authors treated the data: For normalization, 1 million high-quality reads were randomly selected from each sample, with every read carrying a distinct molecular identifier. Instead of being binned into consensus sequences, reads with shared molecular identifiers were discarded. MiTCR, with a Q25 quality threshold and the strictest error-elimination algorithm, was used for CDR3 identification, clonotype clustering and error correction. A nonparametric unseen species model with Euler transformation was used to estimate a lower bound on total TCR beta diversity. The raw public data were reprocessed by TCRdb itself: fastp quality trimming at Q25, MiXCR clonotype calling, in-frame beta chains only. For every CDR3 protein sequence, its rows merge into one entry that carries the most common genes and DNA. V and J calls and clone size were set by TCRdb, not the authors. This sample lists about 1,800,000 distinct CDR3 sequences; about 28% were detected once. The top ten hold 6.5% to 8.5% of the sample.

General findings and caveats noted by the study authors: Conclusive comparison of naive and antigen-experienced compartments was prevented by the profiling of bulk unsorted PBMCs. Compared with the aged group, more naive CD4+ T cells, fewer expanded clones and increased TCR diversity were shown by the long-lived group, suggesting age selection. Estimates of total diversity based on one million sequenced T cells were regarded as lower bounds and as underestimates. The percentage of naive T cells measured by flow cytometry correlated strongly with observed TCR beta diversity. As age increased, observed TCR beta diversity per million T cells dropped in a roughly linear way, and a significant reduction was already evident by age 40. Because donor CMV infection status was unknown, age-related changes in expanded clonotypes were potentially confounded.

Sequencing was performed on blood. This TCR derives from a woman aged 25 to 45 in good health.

For the CDR3, the sequence is CASLRGVHNEQFF. The DNA reads TGTGCCAGCCTGAGGGGGGTTCACAATGAGCAGTTCTTC. Recombination linked TRBV7-9 to TRBJ2-1; the D gene is perhaps TRBD1 or TRBD2, as each covers 6 bases. From the germline V gene (reference sequence), CDR1 is SEHNR and CDR2 is FQNEAQ. The V end loses 8 bases and the J end loses 5 bases, and a stretch of 13 bases separates them. The CDR3, from cysteine to phenylalanine, totals 13 residues. The only DNA kept is the CDR3, 39 bases in frame from the first base.